Listed below are T cell receptor beta chains from one sample, sequenced in a study of blood T cell repertoires in COVID-19. Repertoires were generated with immunoSEQ multiplex PCR, while TCRdb's copy carries only in-frame clones and drops some. There are about 140,000 clones in the sample; roughly 88% occur only once, and about 10% lies in the top ten. Sequencing was done on a sample of peripheral blood. These TCRs come from a man between 60 and 75 years old with active or convalescent COVID-19. CDR3s include the opening cysteine and the closing phenylalanine or tryptophan. The order of the fields is V gene, CDR3 protein.

>TRBV28
CASSLLGLAENTGELFF
>TRBV6-2/TRBV6-3
CASSYSEAAEAFF
>TRBV18
CASSPLAGGQEQFF
>TRBV29-1
CSVEDGGGREAFF
>TRBV7-9
CASSPLGGTEAFF
>TRBV3-1/TRBV3-2
CASSLGGVSYNEQFF
>TRBV28
CASSRWDREGLLQFF
>TRBV27
CASSAQGSNQPQHF
>TRBV3-1/TRBV3-2
CASSRRETLDNEKLFF
>TRBV7-2
CASSFNGVAYNEQFF
>TRBV28
CASNTADGHSGNTIYF
>TRBV9
CASGSRADTQYF
>TRBV6-5
CASRTGGGTDTQYF
>TRBV11-3
CASSLRSYNEQFF
>TRBV5-1
CASSLGGAGDTEAFF
>TRBV6-6
CASSHGDRRNNEQFF
>TRBV6-4
CASSEAQGNSPLHF
>TRBV24-1
CATSDAPGARGGDGYTF
>TRBV5-1
CASSSEKTAGADEQYF
>TRBV28
CASRGHTPPQETQYF
>TRBV19
CASSTGFNQPQHF
>TRBV18
CASSTTGTTADTQYF
>TRBV19
CASRTVNTGELFF
>TRBV19
CASSSGTGVEQYF
>TRBV7-8
CASSPDRNYGYTF
>TRBV5-8
CASTPADSRLRHF
>TRBV29-1
CSVALYWTSGRTGEQYF
>TRBV5-8
CASSTDSNEKLFF
>TRBV11-2
CASSLRGGQTYEQYF
>TRBV27
CASSLRPHPSSGNTIYF
>TRBV7-7
CASSLVRAGGARQPQHF
>TRBV29-1
CSVDPGQGTEQFF
>TRBV5-4
CASSLGGQGLYEQYF
>TRBV4-3
CASSQWTGADNSPLHF
>TRBV10-3
CAISGAGTTTEAFF
>TRBV9
CASSPPVMGATEAFF
>TRBV19
CASSISGNGNQPQHF
>TRBV2
CASSLSGRAGTDTQYF
>TRBV25-1
CASSEGWNTIYF
>TRBV12-5
CASALAGVRETQYF
>TRBV9
CASSAHPGLGGEQYF
>TRBV7-9
CASSLGGWEKHNEQFF
>TRBV28
CASSHPGLAAAGELFF
>TRBV6-1
CASGKTGGESPLHF
>TRBV28
CASSLRTKNIQYF
>TRBV28
CASTFGSDRGHGYTF
>TRBV7-3
CASSLTGTGTGELFF
>TRBV28
CASSSPGKNTEAFF
>TRBV11-3
CASSLGLGRGLGNQPQHF
>TRBV9
CASSVDSYGYTF
>TRBV10-3
CAISESKGGINYNEQFF
>TRBV7-8
CASSLVLGGEAFF
>TRBV2
CASRGQGASYEQYF
>TRBV10-1
CASSESGSYNEQFF
>TRBV10-1
CASSESPSGSIYNEQFF
>TRBV5-1
CASSLGQGRGNSPLHF
>TRBV5-1
CASSLRTAQGARVDQPQHF
>TRBV15
CATTREFANTGELFF
>TRBV7-8
CASSLGGTSGRAYEQYF
>TRBV29-1
CSVEDRDRGQETQYF